The clone carrying this T cell receptor (beta chain) showed up just a few times. The antigen remains undetermined. The sample holds other DNA sequences that translate to the same CDR3. This specimen comes from a study of T cell responses to AZD1222 COVID-19 vaccine. Clones were read by immunoSEQ multiplex PCR, and TCRdb kept only the in-frame ones, dropping some. In the table there are some 180,000 clones, approximately 92% of which are singletons. Study-wide findings and caveats: Vaccination with two AZD1222 doses was followed by a rise in Spike-specific TCR breadth and depth. Targets within unmutated variant regions were reportedly found for nearly half of spike-specific TCRs.

This receptor was obtained from an adult in good health. The source material was peripheral blood, sampled on day 0 of AZD1222 vaccination.

DNA for the CDR3: TGTGCCAGCAGCCAGGAGCTTAATCAGCCCCAGCATTTT. It yields the protein CASSQELNQPQHF. The V and J genes are TRBV7-2 and TRBJ1-5; unclear D gene. Trimming cost V 5 bases and J 4 bases, with 9 bases left between them. This CDR3 contains 13 residues. Germline V gene data show CDR1 as SGHTA and CDR2 as FQGNSA.